The clone carrying this TCR beta chain appeared many times. The data are from a study of molecular identifiers for immune sequencing clone quantification. Study-wide context: Replicate experiments took RNA from around 20,000 or 100,000 naive CD8 cells, divided it five ways and sequenced four.

Germline V lookup: CDR1 LNHDA, CDR2 SQIVND (reference sequence). The length of the CDR3 is 16 residues. Trimming shortened V by 0 bases and J by 4 bases, and 13 bases separated the two germline ends. TCRdb passed the PCR reads through MiXCR, listing each CDR3 protein once. The sample consists of some 65,000 distinct CDR3 sequences, around 18% of them appearing once. This sequence originates from a human donor in good health. Some libraries in this study had Jurkat cell RNA spiked in. The genes are TRBV19 and TRBJ1-5, with a weak D call TRBD1 (5 bases). The sequencing sample was made of naive CD8+ T cells from blood, with Jurkat cell RNA spiked in. Regarding subset: FACS-sorted CD8+CD4-CCR7+CD45RA+ naive T cells. The CDR3 is CASSIDGRAGNQPQHF. CDR3 in DNA: TGTGCCAGTAGTATAGATGGCAGGGCCGGGAATCAGCCCCAGCATTTT. Full variable domain (rest looked up from reference TRBV19 and TRBJ1-5): DGGITQSPKYLFRKEGQNVTLSCEQNLNHDAMYWYRQDPGQGLRLIYYSQIVNDFQKGDIAEGYSVSREKKESFPLTVTSAQKNPTAFYLCASSIDGRAGNQPQHFGDGTRLSIL.